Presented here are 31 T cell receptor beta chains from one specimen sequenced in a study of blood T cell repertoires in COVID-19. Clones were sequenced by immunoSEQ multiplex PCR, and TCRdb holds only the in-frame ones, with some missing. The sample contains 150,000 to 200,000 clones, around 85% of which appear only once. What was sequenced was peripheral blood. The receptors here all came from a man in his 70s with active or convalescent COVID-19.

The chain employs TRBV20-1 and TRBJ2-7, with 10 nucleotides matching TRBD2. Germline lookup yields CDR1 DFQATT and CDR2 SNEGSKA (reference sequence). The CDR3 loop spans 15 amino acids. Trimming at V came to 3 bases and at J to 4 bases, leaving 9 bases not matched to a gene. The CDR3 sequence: CSASGPASGSYEQYF. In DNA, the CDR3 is TGCAGTGCTAGTGGCCCCGCTAGCGGGAGTTACGAGCAGTACTTC.

The CDR3 here is CASGSQGSREQYF. CDR3 DNA sequence: TGTGCCAGCGGTTCACAGGGAAGTAGGGAGCAGTACTTC. J is TRBJ2-7 and V is TRBV28, with D perhaps TRBD1 (6 bases). V was cut by 8 bases and J by 7 bases, with 18 bases left in between. Germline CDR1 and CDR2: MDHEN and SYDVKM. The CDR3 length is 13 residues.

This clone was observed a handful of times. CDR3 DNA sequence: TGTGCCAGCAGTTTACAGGGAAACTATGGCTACACCTTC. As protein: CASSLQGNYGYTF. The chain employs TRBV12-3 or TRBV12-4 and TRBJ1-2, with D perhaps matching TRBD1 (5 bases). CDR3 length equals 13 residues. V lost 2 bases and J lost 2, with 6 bases in between.

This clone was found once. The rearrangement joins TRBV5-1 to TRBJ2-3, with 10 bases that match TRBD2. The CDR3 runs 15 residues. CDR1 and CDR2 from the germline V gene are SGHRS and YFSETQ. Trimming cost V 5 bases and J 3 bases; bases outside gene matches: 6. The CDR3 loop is CASRVTSGVTDTQYF. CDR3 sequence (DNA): TGCGCCAGCAGGGTAACTAGCGGGGTAACAGATACGCAGTATTTT.

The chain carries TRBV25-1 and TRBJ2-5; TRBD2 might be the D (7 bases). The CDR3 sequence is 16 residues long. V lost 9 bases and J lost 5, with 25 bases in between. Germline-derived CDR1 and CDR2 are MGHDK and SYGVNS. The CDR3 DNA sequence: TGTGCCAGTAGAGGTGGTGCGGGAGTGGGGGCCGAGACCCAGTACTTC. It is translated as CASRGGAGVGAETQYF.

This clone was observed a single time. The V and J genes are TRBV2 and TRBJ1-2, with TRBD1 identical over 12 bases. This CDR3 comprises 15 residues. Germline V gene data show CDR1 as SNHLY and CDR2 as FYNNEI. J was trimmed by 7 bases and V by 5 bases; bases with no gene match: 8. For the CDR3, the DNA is TGTGCCAGCAGTCTTGCCCCGGGACAGGGGGCTGGCTACACCTTC. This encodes CASSLAPGQGAGYTF.

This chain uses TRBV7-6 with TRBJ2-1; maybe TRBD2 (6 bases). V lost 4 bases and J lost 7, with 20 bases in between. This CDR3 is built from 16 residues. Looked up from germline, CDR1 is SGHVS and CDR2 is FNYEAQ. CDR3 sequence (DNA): TGTGCCAGCAGCTCTAGTCGCACTTGGGAGGAGAATGAGCAGTTCTTC. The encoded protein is CASSSSRTWEENEQFF.

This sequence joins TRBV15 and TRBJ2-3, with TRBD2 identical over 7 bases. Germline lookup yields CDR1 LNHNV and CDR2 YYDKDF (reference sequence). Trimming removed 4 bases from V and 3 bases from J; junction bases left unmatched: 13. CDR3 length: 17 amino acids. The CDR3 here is CATSTSVAGARTDTQYF. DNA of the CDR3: TGTGCCACCAGCACCTCAGTAGCGGGCGCCAGGACAGATACGCAGTATTTT. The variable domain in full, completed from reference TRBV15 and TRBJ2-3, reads DAMVIQNPRYQVTQFGKPVTLSCSQTLNHNVMYWYQQKSSQAPKLLFHYYDKDFNNEADTPDNFQSRRPNTSFCFLDIRSPGLGDTAMYLCATSTSVAGARTDTQYFGPGTRLTVL.

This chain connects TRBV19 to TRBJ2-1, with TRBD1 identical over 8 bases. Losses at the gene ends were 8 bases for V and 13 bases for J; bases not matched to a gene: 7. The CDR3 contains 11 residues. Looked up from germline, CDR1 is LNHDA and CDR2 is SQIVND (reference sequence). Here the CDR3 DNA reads TGTGCCAGTCAACAGGGGGGTGGACAGTTCTTC. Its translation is CASQQGGGQFF. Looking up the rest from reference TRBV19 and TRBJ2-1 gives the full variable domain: DGGITQSPKYLFRKEGQNVTLSCEQNLNHDAMYWYRQDPGQGLRLIYYSQIVNDFQKGDIAEGYSVSREKKESFPLTVTSAQKNPTAFYLCASQQGGGQFFGPGTRLTVL.

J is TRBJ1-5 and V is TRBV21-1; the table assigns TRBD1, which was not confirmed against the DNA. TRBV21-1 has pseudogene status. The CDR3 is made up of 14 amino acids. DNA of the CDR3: TGTGCCAGCAGCATGACAGGGCTGAATCAGCCCCAGCATTTT. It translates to CASSMTGLNQPQHF.

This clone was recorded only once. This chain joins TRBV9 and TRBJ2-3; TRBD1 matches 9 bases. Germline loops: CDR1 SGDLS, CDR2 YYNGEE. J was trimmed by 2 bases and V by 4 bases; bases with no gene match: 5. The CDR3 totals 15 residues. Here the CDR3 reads CASSPGTGPTDTQYF. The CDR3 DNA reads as TGTGCCAGCAGCCCGGGGACAGGGCCCACAGATACGCAGTATTTT.

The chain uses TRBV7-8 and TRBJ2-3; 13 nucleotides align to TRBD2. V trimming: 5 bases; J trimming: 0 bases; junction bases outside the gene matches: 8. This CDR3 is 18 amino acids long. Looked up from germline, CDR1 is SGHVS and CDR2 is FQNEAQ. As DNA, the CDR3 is TGTGCCAGCAGCCCCTCTTCGGGACTAGCGGGAAGCACAGATACGCAGTATTTT. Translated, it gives CASSPSSGLAGSTDTQYF.

CDR3 in DNA: TGTGCCAGCAGTGAAGGTCCTTCGGTGACGGGGCAGTTCTTC. Its protein product is CASSEGPSVTGQFF. This chain joins TRBV2 and TRBJ2-1; D gene ambiguous. V was pared by 1 base and J by 12 bases, with 16 bases between. This CDR3 comprises 14 residues. CDR1 and CDR2 (germline): SNHLY, FYNNEI.

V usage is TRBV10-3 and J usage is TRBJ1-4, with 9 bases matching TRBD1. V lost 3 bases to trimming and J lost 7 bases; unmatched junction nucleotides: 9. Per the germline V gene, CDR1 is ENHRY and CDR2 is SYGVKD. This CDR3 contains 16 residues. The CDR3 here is CAISEMGTGLGEKLFF. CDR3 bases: TGTGCCATCAGTGAAATGGGGACAGGGTTAGGTGAAAAACTGTTTTTT.

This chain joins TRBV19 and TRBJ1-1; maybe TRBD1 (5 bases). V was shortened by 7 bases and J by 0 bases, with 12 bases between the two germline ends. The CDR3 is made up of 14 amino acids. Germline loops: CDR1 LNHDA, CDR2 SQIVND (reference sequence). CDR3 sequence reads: CASTQEGLNTEAFF. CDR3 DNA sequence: TGTGCCAGTACCCAGGAGGGACTGAACACTGAAGCTTTCTTT.

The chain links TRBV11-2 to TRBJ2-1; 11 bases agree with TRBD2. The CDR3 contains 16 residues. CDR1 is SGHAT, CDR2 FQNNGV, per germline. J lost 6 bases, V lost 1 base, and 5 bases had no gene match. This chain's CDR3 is CASSLVVLAGVNEQFF. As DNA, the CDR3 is TGTGCCAGCAGCTTAGTAGTACTAGCGGGAGTCAATGAGCAGTTCTTC.

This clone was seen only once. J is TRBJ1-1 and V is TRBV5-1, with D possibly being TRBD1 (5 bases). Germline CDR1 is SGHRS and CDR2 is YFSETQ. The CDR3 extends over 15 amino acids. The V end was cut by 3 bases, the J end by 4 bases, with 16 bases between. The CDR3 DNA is TGCGCCAGCAGCTCGTTGGGTGGGGGGACCACTGAAGCTTTCTTT. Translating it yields CASSSLGGGTTEAFF. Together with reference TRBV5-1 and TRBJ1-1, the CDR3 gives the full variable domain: KAGVTQTPRYLIKTRGQQVTLSCSPISGHRSVSWYQQTPGQGLQFLFEYFSETQRNKGNFPGRFSGRQFSNSRSEMNVSTLELGDSALYLCASSSLGGGTTEAFFGQGTRLTVV.

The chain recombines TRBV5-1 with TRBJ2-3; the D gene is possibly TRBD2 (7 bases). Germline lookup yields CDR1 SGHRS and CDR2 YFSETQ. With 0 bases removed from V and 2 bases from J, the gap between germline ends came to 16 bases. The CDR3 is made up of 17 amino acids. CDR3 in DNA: TGCGCCAGCAGCTTGGAGCGGGACAACACTCTCACAGATACGCAGTATTTT. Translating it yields CASSLERDNTLTDTQYF.

CDR3 sequence reads: CASSTHGPQGSYNSPLHF. The DNA of the CDR3 is TGTGCCAGCAGCACCCATGGGCCCCAGGGATCCTATAATTCACCCCTCCACTTT. V is TRBV11-3 and J is TRBJ1-6, with D possibly being TRBD1 (5 bases). The CDR3 is made up of 18 amino acids. The germline V gene encodes CDR1 SGHNT and CDR2 YENEEA. Trimming left V 5 bases short and J 1 base short, with 18 bases between. Using reference TRBV11-3 and TRBJ1-6 for the parts outside the CDR3, the full variable domain is EAGVVQSPRYKIIEKKQPVAFWCNPISGHNTLYWYLQNLGQGPELLIRYENEEAVDDSQLPKDRFSAERLKGVDSTLKIQPAELGDSAVYLCASSTHGPQGSYNSPLHFGNGTRLTVT.

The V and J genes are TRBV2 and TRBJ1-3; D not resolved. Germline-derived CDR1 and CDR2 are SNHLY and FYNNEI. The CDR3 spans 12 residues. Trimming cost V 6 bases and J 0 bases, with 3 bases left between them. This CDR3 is CASSISGNTIYF. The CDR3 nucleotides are TGTGCCAGCAGCATCTCTGGAAACACCATATATTTT.

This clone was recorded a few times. The CDR3 sequence: CASSLNPSNSPLHF. The CDR3 nucleotides read TGTGCCAGCAGCTTAAATCCCAGTAATTCACCCCTCCACTTT. The rearrangement joins TRBV7-2 to TRBJ1-6; D uncertain. Germline CDR1 reads SGHTA; CDR2 reads FQGNSA. V was shortened by 2 bases and J by 6 bases, with 8 bases between the two germline ends. This CDR3 contains 14 residues.

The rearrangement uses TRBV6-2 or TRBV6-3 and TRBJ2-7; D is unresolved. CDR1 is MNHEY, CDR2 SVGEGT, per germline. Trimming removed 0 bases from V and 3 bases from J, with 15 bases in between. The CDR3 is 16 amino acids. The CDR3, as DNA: TGTGCCAGCAGTTACTCGCCCGCCTCCTTCTACTACGAGCAGTACTTC. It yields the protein CASSYSPASFYYEQYF.

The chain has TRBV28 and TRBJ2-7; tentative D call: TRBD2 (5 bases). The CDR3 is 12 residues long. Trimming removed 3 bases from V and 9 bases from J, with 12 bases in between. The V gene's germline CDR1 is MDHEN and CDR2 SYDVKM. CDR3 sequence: CASSFPEGGQYF. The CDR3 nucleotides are TGTGCCAGCAGTTTCCCAGAGGGCGGGCAGTACTTC. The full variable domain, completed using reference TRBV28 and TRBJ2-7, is DVKVTQSSRYLVKRTGEKVFLECVQDMDHENMFWYRQDPGLGLRLIYFSYDVKMKEKGDIPEGYSVSREKKERFSLILESASTNQTSMYLCASSFPEGGQYFGPGTRLTVT.

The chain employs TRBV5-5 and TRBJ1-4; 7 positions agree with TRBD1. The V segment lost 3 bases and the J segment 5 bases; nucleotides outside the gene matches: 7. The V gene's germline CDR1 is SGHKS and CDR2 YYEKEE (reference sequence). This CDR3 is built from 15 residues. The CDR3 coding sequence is TGTGCCAGCAGCTCTACAGGGGAGGCCAATGAAAAACTGTTTTTT. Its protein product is CASSSTGEANEKLFF.

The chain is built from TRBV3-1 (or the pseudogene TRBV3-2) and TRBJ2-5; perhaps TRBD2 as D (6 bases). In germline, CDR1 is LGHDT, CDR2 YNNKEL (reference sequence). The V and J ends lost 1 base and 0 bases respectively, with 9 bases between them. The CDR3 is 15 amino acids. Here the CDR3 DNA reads TGTGCCAGCAGCCAAGGGGACTTGAACCAAGAGACCCAGTACTTC. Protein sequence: CASSQGDLNQETQYF.

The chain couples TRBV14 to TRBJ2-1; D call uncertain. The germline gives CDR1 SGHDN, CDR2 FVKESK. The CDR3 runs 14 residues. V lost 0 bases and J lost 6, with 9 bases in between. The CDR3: CASSQETVFNEQFF. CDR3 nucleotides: TGTGCCAGCAGCCAAGAAACGGTTTTCAATGAGCAGTTCTTC.

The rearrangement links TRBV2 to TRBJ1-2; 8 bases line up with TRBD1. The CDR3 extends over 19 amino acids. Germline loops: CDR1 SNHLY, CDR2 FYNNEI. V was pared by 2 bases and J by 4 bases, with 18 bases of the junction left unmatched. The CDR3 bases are TGTGCCAGCAGTGAACTTTTAATCAGGGGGCCACCTTTCGTCTATGGCTACACCTTC. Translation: CASSELLIRGPPFVYGYTF.

CDR3 region: CAIRGQSRDIQYF. As DNA, the CDR3 is TGTGCCATCAGGGGACAGTCCAGGGACATTCAGTACTTC. This chain uses TRBV10-3 with TRBJ2-4; 7 bases line up with TRBD1. The CDR3 sequence is 13 residues long. CDR1 and CDR2 (germline): ENHRY, SYGVKD. V gave up 6 bases and J gave up 8 bases; unmatched junction bases: 7.

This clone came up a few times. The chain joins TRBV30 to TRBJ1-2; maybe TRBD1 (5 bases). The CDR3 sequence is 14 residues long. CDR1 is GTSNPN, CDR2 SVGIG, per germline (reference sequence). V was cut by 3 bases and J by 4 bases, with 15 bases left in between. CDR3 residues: CAWSPAGRVYGYTF. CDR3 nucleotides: TGTGCCTGGAGCCCGGCGGGGCGAGTCTATGGCTACACCTTC.

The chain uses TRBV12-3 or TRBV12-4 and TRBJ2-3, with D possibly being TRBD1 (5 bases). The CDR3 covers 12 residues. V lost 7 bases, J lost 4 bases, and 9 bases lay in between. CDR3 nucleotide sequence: TGTGCCAGCACTCCCAGGGCAGATACGCAGTATTTT. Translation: CASTPRADTQYF.

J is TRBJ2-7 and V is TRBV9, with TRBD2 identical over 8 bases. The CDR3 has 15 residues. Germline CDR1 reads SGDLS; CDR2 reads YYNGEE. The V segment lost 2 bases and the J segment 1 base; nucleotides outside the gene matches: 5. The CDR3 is CASSVGRGASYEQYF. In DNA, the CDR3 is TGTGCCAGCAGCGTGGGGCGGGGGGCATCCTACGAGCAGTACTTC.